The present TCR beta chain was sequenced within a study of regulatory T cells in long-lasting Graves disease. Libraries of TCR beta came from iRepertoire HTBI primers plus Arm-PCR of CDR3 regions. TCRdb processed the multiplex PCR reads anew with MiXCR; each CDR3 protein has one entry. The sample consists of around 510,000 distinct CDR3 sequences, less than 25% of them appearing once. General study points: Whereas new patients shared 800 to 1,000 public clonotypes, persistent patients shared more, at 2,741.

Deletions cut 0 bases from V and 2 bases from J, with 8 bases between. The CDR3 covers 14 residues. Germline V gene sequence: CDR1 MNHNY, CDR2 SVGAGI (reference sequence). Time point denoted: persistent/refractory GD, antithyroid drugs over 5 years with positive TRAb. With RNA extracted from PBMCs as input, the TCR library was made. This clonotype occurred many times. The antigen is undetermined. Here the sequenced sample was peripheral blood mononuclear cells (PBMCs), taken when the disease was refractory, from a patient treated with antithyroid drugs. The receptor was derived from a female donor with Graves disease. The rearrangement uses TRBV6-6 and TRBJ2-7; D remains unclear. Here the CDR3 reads CASSYSVGPYEQYF. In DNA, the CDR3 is TGTGCCAGCAGTTACTCGGTAGGCCCCTACGAGCAGTACTTC.